Shown below are 32 T cell receptor beta chains from a single sample sequenced in a study of blood T cell repertoires in COVID-19. Here immunoSEQ multiplex PCR was the method, and the copy in TCRdb shows in-frame clones only, minus some. The sample lists tens of thousands of clones, 70% to 90% seen once, with 36% in the top ten. Material for sequencing was peripheral blood. The receptors come from a man in his 70s with acute or convalescent COVID-19.

DNA for the CDR3: TGTGCCAGTAGTATTGGCCGAAGCAATCAGCCCCAGCATTTT. This sequence encodes CASSIGRSNQPQHF. This chain uses TRBV19 with TRBJ1-5; D call uncertain. The CDR3 has 14 amino acids. Germline CDR1 is LNHDA and CDR2 is SQIVND (reference sequence). With 3 bases removed from V and 1 base from J, the gap between germline ends came to 7 bases.

The rearrangement joins TRBV6-5 to TRBJ2-3, with D perhaps TRBD2 (6 bases). The CDR3 extends over 14 amino acids. V was trimmed by 5 bases and J by 0 bases, leaving 9 bases between them. CDR1 and CDR2 from the germline V gene are MNHEY and SVGAGI. The CDR3 region has the DNA TGTGCCAGCAGTCCGGGAGCGAGCACAGATACGCAGTATTTT. It specifies CASSPGASTDTQYF.

The J gene is TRBJ1-1, the V gene TRBV18; perhaps TRBD1 as D (6 bases). The CDR3 has 15 amino acids. Germline V gene sequence: CDR1 KGHSH, CDR2 LQKENI. The germline V and J ends were trimmed by 3 bases and 1 base, with 12 bases remaining between them. The CDR3 reads CASSPPKTGNTEAFF. The DNA for the CDR3 is TGTGCCAGCTCACCCCCCAAGACAGGGAACACTGAAGCTTTCTTT.

This chain's CDR3 is CASSSEGGANYGYTF. CDR3 nucleotides: TGTGCCAGTAGTTCCGAAGGGGGCGCGAACTATGGCTACACCTTC. V gene TRBV19 combines with J gene TRBJ1-2; 7 nucleotides match TRBD1. Germline CDR1 is LNHDA and CDR2 is SQIVND (reference sequence). Trimming removed 5 bases from V and 2 bases from J; junction bases left unmatched: 8. This CDR3 has 15 amino acids.

The rearrangement uses TRBV4-2 and TRBJ1-5, with TRBD1 matching 7 bases. With 1 base clipped from V and 7 bases from J, the junction kept 4 bases outside the gene matches. This CDR3 is built from 14 residues. CDR1 and CDR2 (germline): LGHNA, YNFKEQ. The CDR3: CASSQGQGGQPQHF. The CDR3 DNA sequence: TGTGCCAGCAGCCAAGGACAGGGCGGACAGCCCCAGCATTTT.

This chain uses TRBV6-1 with TRBJ1-5; 8 bases agree with TRBD1. The germline V gene encodes CDR1 MNHNS and CDR2 SASEGT. The CDR3 is 14 amino acids. Losses at the gene ends were 3 bases for V and 4 bases for J; bases not matched to a gene: 2. For the CDR3, the DNA is TGTGCCAGCAGTGAGGGACAGGAAAATCAGCCCCAGCATTTT. Protein sequence: CASSEGQENQPQHF.

The chain employs TRBV19 and TRBJ2-2, with 10 bases that match TRBD1. Trimming at V came to 5 bases and at J to 5 bases, leaving 5 bases not matched to a gene. The CDR3 loop spans 15 amino acids. Looked up from germline, CDR1 is LNHDA and CDR2 is SQIVND (reference sequence). The CDR3 protein is CASSPGTGETGELFF. The CDR3 DNA reads as TGTGCCAGTAGTCCCGGGACAGGGGAAACCGGGGAGCTGTTTTTT.

The V and J genes are TRBV19 and TRBJ1-1, with D possibly being TRBD1 (6 bases). V lost 5 bases, J lost 1 base, and 8 bases lay in between. CDR1 LNHDA and CDR2 SQIVND come from the germline V gene (reference sequence). CDR3 length equals 13 residues. CDR3 sequence (DNA): TGTGCCAGTAGTCGACAGGAGAACACTGAAGCTTTCTTT. It codes for CASSRQENTEAFF.

This chain links TRBV2 with TRBJ1-2, with D unclear. With 4 bases removed from V and 8 bases from J, the gap between germline ends came to 14 bases. Germline V gene data show CDR1 as SNHLY and CDR2 as FYNNEI. This CDR3 region has 13 residues. CDR3 protein: CASSVTSAGGYTF. CDR3 nucleotides: TGTGCCAGCAGTGTGACGTCTGCGGGAGGCTACACCTTC.

This chain links TRBV2 with TRBJ2-1; 12 positions match TRBD2. Looked up from germline, CDR1 is SNHLY and CDR2 is FYNNEI. Losses at the gene ends were 3 bases for V and 7 bases for J; bases not matched to a gene: 13. The CDR3 loop spans 18 amino acids. The CDR3 bases are TGTGCCAGCAGTGATAGCCTAGCGGGAGGGCCGCGGGGGAATGAGCAGTTCTTC. As protein: CASSDSLAGGPRGNEQFF.

This chain connects TRBV11-3 to TRBJ2-1; TRBD1 might be the D (5 bases). V was shortened by 5 bases and J by 7 bases, with 12 bases between the two germline ends. Germline CDR1 reads SGHNT; CDR2 reads YENEEA. The CDR3 is 13 residues long. The CDR3 nucleotides read TGTGCCAGCAGCCCAAACCAGGGAAATGAGCAGTTCTTC. It translates to CASSPNQGNEQFF.

The chain recombines TRBV28 with TRBJ2-1; 7 bases map to TRBD2. Trimming took 7 bases from V and 3 from J; bases not matched to a gene: 18. The CDR3 consists of 18 residues. Germline V gives CDR1 MDHEN, CDR2 SYDVKM. The CDR3 DNA sequence: TGTGCCAGCACCCCGGCTTTAAGTCTAGCGGAGTTCTACAATGAGCAGTTCTTC. Its protein is CASTPALSLAEFYNEQFF.

This chain connects TRBV18 to TRBJ1-6; TRBD1 is a possible D gene (5 bases). Germline V gives CDR1 KGHSH, CDR2 LQKENI. The CDR3 has 16 residues. V lost 3 bases to trimming and J lost 7 bases, with 16 bases between them. For the CDR3, the DNA is TGTGCCAGCTCACCCATGGTTTCAGGGTCGAATTCACCCCTCCACTTT. Translation: CASSPMVSGSNSPLHF.

This clone has only one observation. The J gene is TRBJ1-5, the V gene TRBV19; D unresolved. V gave up 7 bases and J gave up 0 bases, with 16 bases separating them. There are 16 residues in the CDR3. Germline V gene lookup returns CDR1 LNHDA and CDR2 SQIVND (reference sequence). CDR3 residues: CASTRVVGDSNQPQHF. The CDR3 DNA is TGTGCCAGTACCCGGGTCGTGGGAGATAGCAATCAGCCCCAGCATTTT.

The DNA for the CDR3 is TGTGCCAGTAGGAACGAGGGGGTAATGAGATCTGAAGCTTTCTTT. It translates to CASRNEGVMRSEAFF. V is TRBV19 and J is TRBJ1-1, with D perhaps TRBD1 (6 bases). V was trimmed by 6 bases and J by 6 bases, leaving 20 bases between them. CDR3 length equals 15 residues. Germline lookup yields CDR1 LNHDA and CDR2 SQIVND (reference sequence).

This clone was seen just once. CDR3 in DNA: TGTGCCAGCAGTGGTGGGACAGAGAACTATGGCTACACCTTC. Its protein is CASSGGTENYGYTF. The rearrangement uses TRBV25-1 and TRBJ1-2; 7 nucleotides line up with TRBD1. V was pared by 4 bases and J by 2 bases, with 4 bases of the junction left unmatched. CDR3 size: 14 residues. Germline values: CDR1 MGHDK, CDR2 SYGVNS.

The CDR3 coding sequence is TGTGCCAGCAGCCCCGGGCGGGTGGGTACGCAGTATTTT. It is translated as CASSPGRVGTQYF. This chain connects TRBV11-2 to TRBJ2-3, with a possible D match to TRBD2 (5 bases). This CDR3 is built from 13 residues. With 5 bases removed from V and 8 bases from J, the gap between germline ends came to 14 bases. Germline V gene data show CDR1 as SGHAT and CDR2 as FQNNGV.

V is TRBV5-1 and J is TRBJ1-4, with D possibly matching TRBD1 (6 bases). V shed 0 bases and J shed 7 bases, with 13 bases lying between them. Per the germline V gene, CDR1 is SGHRS and CDR2 is YFSETQ. This CDR3 has 15 residues. CDR3 loop: CASSLGRGDGEKLFF. The CDR3 nucleotides are TGCGCCAGCAGCTTGGGCAGGGGCGACGGTGAAAAACTGTTTTTT.

J is TRBJ1-4 and V is TRBV7-8, with D unresolved. Trimming shortened V by 5 bases and J by 8 bases, and 12 bases separated the two germline ends. Germline V lookup: CDR1 SGHVS, CDR2 FQNEAQ. This CDR3 has 13 residues. In DNA form, the CDR3 reads TGTGCCAGCAGCCGCGACCCAGGAGAAAAACTGTTTTTT. Protein: CASSRDPGEKLFF.

This clone was picked up a small number of times. This chain uses TRBV29-1 with TRBJ2-3; 8 nucleotides agree with TRBD2. This CDR3 is 15 amino acids long. Per germline, CDR1 SQVTM and CDR2 ANQGSEA. The J segment lost 6 bases and the V segment lost 7 bases, leaving 15 bases of the junction unmatched. The CDR3 region has the DNA TGCAGCGCTAAAGGGGGTAGCGGGATTAGTGATACGCAGTATTTT. Protein: CSAKGGSGISDTQYF.

The CDR3 coding sequence is TGTGCCAGCAGACAGGGATTATCTCAGCCCCAGCATTTT. Protein product: CASRQGLSQPQHF. J is TRBJ1-5 and V is TRBV19; 7 bases line up with TRBD1. Germline CDR1 reads LNHDA; CDR2 reads SQIVND (reference sequence). Trimming cost V 9 bases and J 6 bases; bases outside gene matches: 8. This CDR3 contains 13 residues.

V usage is TRBV6-2 or TRBV6-3 and J usage is TRBJ2-7; TRBD1 might be the D (6 bases). The CDR3 runs 16 residues. The germline CDR1 and CDR2 sequences are MNHEY and SVGEGT. The V and J ends lost 4 bases and 5 bases respectively, with 21 bases between them. CDR3 in DNA: TGTGCCAGCAGTTTTTTTCGACAGGAATATAGGAACGAGCAGTACTTC. Amino acids: CASSFFRQEYRNEQYF.

V and J are TRBV11-2 and TRBJ2-7; D is perhaps TRBD2 (6 bases). Trimming left V 5 bases short and J 0 bases short, with 11 bases between. The germline V gene has CDR1 SGHAT and CDR2 FQNNGV. This CDR3 spans 14 amino acids. DNA of the CDR3: TGTGCCAGCAGCCTCGGGGGTAGCTCCTACGAGCAGTACTTC. It encodes CASSLGGSSYEQYF.

V gene TRBV2 combines with J gene TRBJ1-1; D remains unclear. Germline CDR1 is SNHLY and CDR2 is FYNNEI. Trimming pared 8 bases from V and 0 bases from J, leaving 10 bases between. The CDR3 consists of 13 residues. CDR3 sequence: CASLYGVNTEAFF. CDR3 bases: TGTGCCAGCCTCTACGGGGTGAACACTGAAGCTTTCTTT.

The V and J genes are TRBV18 and TRBJ2-7; D perhaps matches TRBD1 (5 bases). The germline V gene encodes CDR1 KGHSH and CDR2 LQKENI. The germline V and J ends were trimmed by 6 bases and 6 bases, with 9 bases remaining between them. The CDR3 runs to 11 residues. Here the CDR3 reads CASSPGLEQYF. The CDR3 DNA reads as TGTGCCAGCTCCCCAGGGCTCGAGCAGTACTTC.

Only one count was recorded for this clone. This chain connects TRBV25-1 to TRBJ1-1; D is possibly TRBD1 (6 bases). This CDR3 comprises 14 residues. V was shortened by 4 bases and J by 7 bases, with 16 bases between the two germline ends. Germline V lookup: CDR1 MGHDK, CDR2 SYGVNS. The CDR3 is CASSVSRGRGEAFF. Written as DNA, the CDR3 is TGTGCCAGCAGTGTTTCGAGGGGGAGGGGTGAAGCTTTCTTT.

V is TRBV28 and J is TRBJ2-1; 16 bases line up with TRBD2. The CDR3 loop spans 20 amino acids. Germline V CDR1 and CDR2: MDHEN, SYDVKM. Trimming removed 4 bases from V and 3 bases from J; junction bases left unmatched: 12. The CDR3 loop is CASSYGPGTSGRGLYNEQFF. CDR3 bases: TGTGCCAGCAGTTACGGTCCCGGGACTAGCGGGAGGGGCCTCTACAATGAGCAGTTCTTC.

The chain joins TRBV19 to TRBJ1-2; D gene uncertain. V lost 5 bases, J lost 8 bases, and 12 bases lay in between. The germline V gene encodes CDR1 LNHDA and CDR2 SQIVND (reference sequence). The CDR3 totals 12 residues. The CDR3 nucleotides read TGTGCCAGTAGTGTCCGCCCGGGAGGCTACACCTTC. Encoded protein: CASSVRPGGYTF.

V gene TRBV29-1 combines with J gene TRBJ2-3; 9 bases map to TRBD2. V lost 4 bases and J lost 6; bases outside the gene matches: 14. Germline V CDR1 and CDR2: SQVTM, ANQGSEA. The CDR3 has 16 residues. CDR3 protein: CSVGGPREREADTQYF. CDR3 DNA sequence: TGCAGCGTTGGAGGCCCCCGGGAGCGGGAGGCTGATACGCAGTATTTT.

This clone was seen once. V usage is TRBV5-1 and J usage is TRBJ2-1; 8 bases are shared with TRBD2. Germline V gene sequence: CDR1 SGHRS, CDR2 YFSETQ. Losses at the gene ends were 4 bases for V and 2 bases for J; bases not matched to a gene: 8. The CDR3 runs to 16 residues. CDR3 coding DNA: TGCGCCAGCAGCCCGGCGGGGGGTCACACCTACAATGAGCAGTTCTTC. Its protein product is CASSPAGGHTYNEQFF.

V usage is TRBV29-1 and J usage is TRBJ2-6; D unresolved. Between the trimmed V and J ends, which lost 4 bases and 0 bases, there was a span of 16 bases. This CDR3 is 17 amino acids long. The germline gives CDR1 SQVTM, CDR2 ANQGSEA. Written as DNA, the CDR3 is TGCAGCGTTGTGTCGCACTTCACCCCCTCTGGGGCCAACGTCCTGACTTTC. It is translated as CSVVSHFTPSGANVLTF.

This sequence joins TRBV19 and TRBJ2-3; 12 nucleotides align to TRBD2. The CDR3 loop spans 15 amino acids. Germline V CDR1 and CDR2: LNHDA, SQIVND (reference sequence). V gave up 5 bases and J gave up 5 bases; unmatched junction bases: 5. CDR3 in amino acids: CASSSSGGAVDTQYF. The CDR3, as DNA: TGTGCCAGTAGTTCTAGCGGGGGGGCGGTAGATACGCAGTATTTT.